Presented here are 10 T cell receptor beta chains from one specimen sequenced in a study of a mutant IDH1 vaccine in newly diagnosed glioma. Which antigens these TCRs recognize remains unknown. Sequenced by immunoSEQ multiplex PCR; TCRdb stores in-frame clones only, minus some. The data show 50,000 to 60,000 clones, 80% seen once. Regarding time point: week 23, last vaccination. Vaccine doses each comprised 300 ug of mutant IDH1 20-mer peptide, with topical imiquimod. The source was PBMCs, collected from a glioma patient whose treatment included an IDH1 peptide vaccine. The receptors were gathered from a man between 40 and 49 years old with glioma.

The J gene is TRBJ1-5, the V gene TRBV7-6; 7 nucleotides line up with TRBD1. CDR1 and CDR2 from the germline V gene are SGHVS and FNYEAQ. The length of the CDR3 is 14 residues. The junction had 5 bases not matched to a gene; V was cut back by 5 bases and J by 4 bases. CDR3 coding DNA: TGTGCCAGCAGCCCGGACAGGCGGAATCAGCCCCAGCATTTT. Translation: CASSPDRRNQPQHF.

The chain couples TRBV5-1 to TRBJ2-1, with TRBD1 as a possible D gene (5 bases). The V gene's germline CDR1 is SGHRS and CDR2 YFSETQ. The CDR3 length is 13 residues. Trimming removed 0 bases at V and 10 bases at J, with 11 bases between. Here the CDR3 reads CASSLARAGEQFF. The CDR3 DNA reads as TGCGCCAGCAGCTTGGCCAGGGCTGGAGAGCAGTTCTTC. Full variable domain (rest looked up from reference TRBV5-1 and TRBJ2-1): KAGVTQTPRYLIKTRGQQVTLSCSPISGHRSVSWYQQTPGQGLQFLFEYFSETQRNKGNFPGRFSGRQFSNSRSEMNVSTLELGDSALYLCASSLARAGEQFFGPGTRLTVL.

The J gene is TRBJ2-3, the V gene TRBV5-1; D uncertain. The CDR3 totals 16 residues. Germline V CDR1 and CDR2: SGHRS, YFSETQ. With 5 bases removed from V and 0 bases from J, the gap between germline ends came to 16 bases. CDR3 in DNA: TGCGCCAGCAGACTTGGATCGGGCTCTAGCACAGATACGCAGTATTTT. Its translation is CASRLGSGSSTDTQYF.

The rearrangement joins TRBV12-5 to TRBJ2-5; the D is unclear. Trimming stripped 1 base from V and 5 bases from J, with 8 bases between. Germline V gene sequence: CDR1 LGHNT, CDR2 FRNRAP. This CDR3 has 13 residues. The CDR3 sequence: CASGLGHEETQYF. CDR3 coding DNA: TGTGCTAGTGGTTTGGGACATGAGGAGACCCAGTACTTC.

DNA for the CDR3: TGTGCCAGCAGTTCCCCAGGACACACGCCCGGGGAGCTGTTTTTT. This translates into CASSSPGHTPGELFF. The chain has TRBV6-5 and TRBJ2-2, with D possibly TRBD1 on 5 matching bases. Trimming left V 4 bases short and J 6 bases short, with 15 bases between. There are 15 residues in the CDR3. Germline CDR1 is MNHEY and CDR2 is SVGAGI.

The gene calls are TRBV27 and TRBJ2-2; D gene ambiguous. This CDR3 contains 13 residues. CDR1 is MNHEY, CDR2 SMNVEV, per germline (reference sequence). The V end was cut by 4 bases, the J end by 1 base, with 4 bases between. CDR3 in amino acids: CASSSENTGELFF. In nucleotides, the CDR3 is TGTGCCAGCAGTTCGGAGAACACCGGGGAGCTGTTTTTT.

CDR3 DNA: TGCGCCAGCAGCTTAAGAACAGCTAACTATGGCTACACCTTC. Its translation is CASSLRTANYGYTF. The chain employs TRBV5-1 and TRBJ1-2, with D uncertain. V gave up 2 bases and J gave up 0 bases, with 8 bases separating them. In germline, CDR1 is SGHRS, CDR2 YFSETQ. The length of the CDR3 is 14 residues.

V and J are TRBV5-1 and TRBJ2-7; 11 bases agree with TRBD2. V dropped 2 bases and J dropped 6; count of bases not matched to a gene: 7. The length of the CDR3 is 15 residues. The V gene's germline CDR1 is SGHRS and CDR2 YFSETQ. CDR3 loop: CASSFSGGALREQYF. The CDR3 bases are TGCGCCAGCAGCTTTAGCGGGGGGGCCCTCCGCGAGCAGTACTTC.

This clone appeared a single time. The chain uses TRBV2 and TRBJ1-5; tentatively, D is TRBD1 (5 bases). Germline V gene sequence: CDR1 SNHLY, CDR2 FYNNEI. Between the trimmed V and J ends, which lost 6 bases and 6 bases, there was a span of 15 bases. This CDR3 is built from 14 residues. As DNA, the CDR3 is TGTGCCAGCAGCGAATTCCCGGGGGGTCAGCCCCAGCATTTT. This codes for CASSEFPGGQPQHF.

DNA for the CDR3: TGCAGCGTCCCCCTGGGCACCGGGGAGCTGTTTTTT. This sequence encodes CSVPLGTGELFF. The chain combines TRBV29-1 with TRBJ2-2; D is unresolved. The germline gives CDR1 SQVTM, CDR2 ANQGSEA. Trimming stripped 6 bases from V and 4 bases from J, with 9 bases between. This CDR3 contains 12 residues.